A selection of T cell receptor beta chains follows, all from one sample in a study of post-analysis software for immune sequencing data. From the PCR reads, TCRdb called clonotypes with MiXCR, one entry per CDR3 protein. The table shows approximately 460,000 distinct CDR3 sequences, with 40% to 55% occurring only once. Sequencing input: blood. Every receptor here comes from a girl between 10 and 17 years old with multiple sclerosis. Both conserved end residues are part of each CDR3. Fields, in order: D gene, V gene, clone size, J gene, CDR3 protein, CDR3 DNA. A D gene is named only where the DNA matches it firmly. The size entry is marked missing in some rows and otherwise reads once, few, many or a size class.

>NA|TRBV4-1|few|TRBJ2-7
CASSQGMVSYRKLISYEQYF
TGCGCCAGCAGCCAAGGTATGGTGTCATACAGGAAGCTTATCTCCTACGAGCAGTACTTC
>NA|TRBV20-1|once|TRBJ1-1
CSAITGSWTEAFF
TGCAGTGCTATTACGGGGAGCTGGACTGAAGCTTTCTTT
>TRBD2|TRBV29-1|NA|TRBJ2-4
CSVEDRGTSGGLAADLAKNIQYF
TGCAGCGTTGAAGATCGTGGGACTAGCGGCGGCCTAGCGGCCGACCTAGCCAAAAACATTCAGTACTTC
>TRBD1|TRBV24-1|NA|TRBJ1-2
CATSDVRGNYGYTF
TGTGCCACCAGTGATGTCAGGGGGAACTATGGCTACACCTTC
>NA|TRBV7-2|NA|TRBJ1-2
CACSLFGHDNRYGYTF
TGTGCCTGCAGCTTATTTGGGCACGACAATCGCTATGGCTACACCTTC
>NA|TRBV3-1|NA|TRBJ2-5
CASSQAFLGQIGYQETQYF
TGTGCCAGCAGCCAAGCTTTTTTAGGGCAGATTGGGTACCAAGAGACCCAGTACTTC
>TRBD1|TRBV11-2|NA|TRBJ1-1
CASSRVLPGQGLGTEAFF
TGTGCCAGCAGCAGAGTATTACCGGGACAGGGGTTAGGGACTGAAGCTTTCTTT
>TRBD2|TRBV5-1|few|TRBJ2-1
CASSLLAGADEQFF
TGCGCCAGCAGCTTACTAGCGGGAGCGGATGAGCAGTTCTTC
>TRBD2|TRBV24-1|few|TRBJ2-3
CATSPTGFTTSGSTDTQYF
TGTGCCACCAGTCCCACAGGTTTCACAACTAGCGGGAGTACAGATACGCAGTATTTT
>TRBD1|TRBV25-1|few|TRBJ1-2
CASSEGDRVNYGYTF
TGTGCCAGCAGTGAGGGGGACAGGGTCAACTATGGCTACACCTTC
>TRBD2|TRBV20-1|few|TRBJ2-3
CSARPPAGGTTDTQYF
TGCAGTGCTAGACCGCCAGCGGGGGGAACCACAGATACGCAGTATTTT
>NA|TRBV27|NA|TRBJ2-1
CASSFQAFSNEQFF
TGTGCCAGCAGTTTCCAGGCCTTTTCCAATGAGCAGTTCTTC
>NA|TRBV7-3|NA|TRBJ2-1
CASSPFGGAPFNEQFF
TGTGCCAGCAGCCCGTTTGGGGGGGCGCCTTTCAATGAGCAGTTCTTC
>NA|TRBV20-1|NA|TRBJ2-3
CSARGGSGAIDTQYF
TGCAGTGCTAGAGGAGGGAGTGGTGCGATAGATACGCAGTATTTT
>NA|TRBV10-3|NA|TRBJ2-2
CAISSSSASSGELFF
TGTGCCATCAGTTCTTCTAGCGCCTCATCCGGGGAGCTGTTTTTT
>TRBD2|TRBV7-2|few|TRBJ2-7
CASSLVAGGQSYEQYF
TGTGCCAGCAGCTTAGTCGCGGGAGGACAATCCTACGAGCAGTACTTC
>NA|TRBV27|NA|TRBJ2-3
CASSLIAKGADTQYF
TGTGCCAGCAGTTTAATTGCGAAGGGCGCAGATACGCAGTATTTT
>TRBD1|TRBV7-9|NA|TRBJ2-7
CASSHTGTAYEQYF
TGTGCCAGCAGCCACACCGGGACAGCCTACGAGCAGTACTTC
>NA|TRBV20-1|few|TRBJ2-1
CSATRGTQLYNEQFF
TGCAGTGCTACCCGCGGGACTCAACTTTACAATGAGCAGTTCTTC
>TRBD1|TRBV5-6|once|TRBJ1-1
CASSPLTGLVTEAFF
TGTGCCAGCAGCCCACTGACAGGGTTAGTCACTGAAGCTTTCTTT
>TRBD1|TRBV29-1|few|TRBJ1-2
CSVEGTGGNGYTF
TGCAGCGTTGAGGGGACAGGGGGGAACGGCTACACCTTC
>NA|TRBV2|NA|TRBJ2-5
CATLAEELQETQYF
TGTGCCACCTTAGCGGAGGAACTTCAAGAGACCCAGTACTTC
>NA|TRBV12-3/TRBV12-4|NA|TRBJ2-1
CASSYSTESEQFF
TGTGCCAGCAGTTATTCGACGGAATCTGAGCAGTTCTTC
>NA|TRBV28|NA|TRBJ2-7
CASSARSYEQYF
TGTGCCAGCAGTGCCCGCTCATACGAGCAGTACTTC
>TRBD2|TRBV14|once|TRBJ2-1
CASSPTSFLYNEQFF
TGTGCCAGCAGCCCGACTAGCTTTCTCTACAATGAGCAGTTCTTC
>TRBD2|TRBV7-9|NA|TRBJ2-1
CASSLLAAEQFF
TGTGCCAGCAGCTTACTAGCGGCTGAGCAGTTCTTC
>TRBD1|TRBV4-1|NA|TRBJ1-2
CASSQGAGQGAGGYTF
TGCGCCAGCAGCCAAGGGGCGGGACAGGGAGCGGGAGGCTACACCTTC
>TRBD2|TRBV20-1|NA|TRBJ2-5
CSARVGTSGKETQYF
TGCAGTGCTAGAGTAGGGACTAGCGGGAAAGAGACCCAGTACTTC
>TRBD2|TRBV5-1|once|TRBJ2-7
CASSLSPLAGLSYNEQYF
TGCGCCAGCAGCTTGAGCCCACTAGCGGGCCTATCCTACAATGAGCAGTACTTC
>TRBD1|TRBV28|NA|TRBJ1-1
CASPGNRGLAEAFF
TGTGCCAGCCCAGGGAACAGGGGATTGGCTGAAGCTTTCTTT
>TRBD1|TRBV12-3/TRBV12-4|NA|TRBJ2-5
CASRTGTGRETQYF
TGTGCCAGCAGGACTGGGACAGGGCGCGAGACCCAGTACTTC
>NA|TRBV2|NA|TRBJ1-1
CASRYRVNTEAFF
TGTGCCAGCAGATACAGGGTGAACACTGAAGCTTTCTTT
>NA|TRBV5-1|NA|TRBJ2-5
CASSPDSLPVQYF
TGCGCCAGCAGCCCGGACAGTCTACCCGTGCAGTACTTC
>NA|TRBV11-2|NA|TRBJ1-4
CASSLNRATNEKLFF
TGTGCCAGCAGCCTGAACAGGGCAACTAATGAAAAACTGTTTTTT
>TRBD1|TRBV5-1|many|TRBJ2-1
CASSLVRQGAYNEQFF
TGCGCCAGCAGCTTGGTGCGACAGGGGGCCTACAATGAGCAGTTCTTC
>TRBD1|TRBV20-1|NA|TRBJ2-5
CSATIRDRQYQETQYF
TGCAGTGCCACTATTCGGGACAGACAGTACCAAGAGACCCAGTACTTC
>NA|TRBV20-1|NA|TRBJ2-7
CSVTNGGLASSYEQYF
TGCAGTGTAACCAATGGCGGGCTAGCGAGCTCCTACGAGCAGTACTTC
>NA|TRBV20-1|few|TRBJ2-1
CSACWASNSYNEQFF
TGCAGTGCCTGTTGGGCTTCAAACTCCTACAATGAGCAGTTCTTC
>TRBD2|TRBV27|NA|TRBJ2-3
CASSLWGLAGSPTDTQYF
TGTGCCAGCAGTTTATGGGGACTAGCGGGAAGTCCCACAGATACGCAGTATTTT
>TRBD2|TRBV4-2|NA|TRBJ2-5
CASSQAVTSAETQYF
TGTGCCAGCAGCCAAGCGGTGACTAGCGCAGAGACCCAGTACTTC
>NA|TRBV6-2/TRBV6-3|NA|TRBJ2-5
CASSYSTATPEQETQYF
TGTGCCAGCAGTTACTCGACCGCGACCCCGGAGCAAGAGACCCAGTACTTC
>NA|TRBV5-1|few|TRBJ2-5
CASSLLLETQYF
TGCGCCAGCAGCTTGCTCCTGGAGACCCAGTACTTC
>NA|TRBV10-3|few|TRBJ2-7
CAISRLTGTPSVYEQYF
TGTGCCATCAGTAGGCTCACCGGGACCCCCTCCGTATACGAGCAGTACTTC
>NA|TRBV28|few|TRBJ2-1
CASRTFEQFF
TGTGCCAGTCGCACCTTTGAGCAGTTCTTC